This T cell receptor beta chain was sequenced during a study of OX40 agonist ivuxolimab in advanced cancers. About the research overall: Among those enrolled, mean age was around 55 years (range about 23 to 85) and 75% to 90% were male.

The CDR3 contains 15 residues. The V and J ends lost 5 bases and 5 bases, in that order; junction bases with no gene match: 10. Germline lookup yields CDR1 SGHTA and CDR2 FQGNSA. This clone was seen a single time. Its antigen is as yet unknown. Repertoires were generated with immunoSEQ multiplex PCR, while TCRdb's copy carries only in-frame clones and drops some. The table records about 100,000 clones, 87% of them present only once. Whole-study findings and limits: Blood T cells, both CD4+ and CD8+, expanded clonally by week 6 at 0.1 to 3.0 mg/kg. On average, CD8+ T cells had more expanded clones than CD4+.

Sampling times: baseline, cycle 4 day 1, cycle 7 day 1. The sequence derives from an adult with an advanced solid tumor such as melanoma, head and neck, liver or kidney cancer. The sequencing here drew on CD4+ or CD8+ T cells sorted from blood, taken in a trial of the OX40 agonist ivuxolimab. V is TRBV7-2 and J is TRBJ2-5, with 8 nucleotides matching TRBD2. In DNA form, the CDR3 reads TGTGCCAGCAGCCGTATGGGACTAGGGGTTGAGACCCAGTACTTC. It yields the protein CASSRMGLGVETQYF.